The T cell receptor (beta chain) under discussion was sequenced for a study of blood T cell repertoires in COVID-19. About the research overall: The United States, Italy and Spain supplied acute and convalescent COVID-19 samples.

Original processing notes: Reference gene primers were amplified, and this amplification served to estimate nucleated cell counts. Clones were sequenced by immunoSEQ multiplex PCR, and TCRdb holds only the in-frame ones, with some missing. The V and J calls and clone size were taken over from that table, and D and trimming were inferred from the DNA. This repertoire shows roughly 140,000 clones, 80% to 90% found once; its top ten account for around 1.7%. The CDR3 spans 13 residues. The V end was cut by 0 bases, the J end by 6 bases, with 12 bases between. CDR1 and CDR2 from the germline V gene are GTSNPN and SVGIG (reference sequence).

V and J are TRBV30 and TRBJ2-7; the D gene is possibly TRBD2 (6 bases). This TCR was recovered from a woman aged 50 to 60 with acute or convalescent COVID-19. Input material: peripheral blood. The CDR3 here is CAWSVGQGGEQYF. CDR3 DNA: TGTGCCTGGAGTGTCGGGCAGGGAGGCGAGCAGTACTTC.